Below, one T cell receptor beta chain is given with its context. The antigen is unknown. The entry originates in a study of T cell repertoires in cytomegalovirus infection. As for the study in general: Newly reported HLA-C-restricted and thoroughly characterized HLA-B-restricted CMV epitopes were employed. Public TCR beta signatures were indicative of both CMV infection and a matching HLA type. Study results and limitations: Accumulated public TCR beta family frequency recognized individuals carrying CMV together with the relevant HLA.

Each CDR3 protein gets one entry after TCRdb re-called the reads with MiXCR. The sample has 900,000 to 950,000 distinct CDR3 sequences, around 30% seen once. CDR1 and CDR2 (germline): SEHNR, FQNEAQ (reference sequence). The V gene lost 2 bases and the J gene lost 0 bases, with 16 bases spanning the gap. CDR3 length: 17 amino acids. The genes are TRBV7-9 and TRBJ1-2, with D perhaps TRBD1 (6 bases). The TCR was taken from a human donor in good health (CMV status not recorded). Some clones in this sample may be carry-over from other donors' samples. The material was cultured CD8+ T cells from PBMCs, obtained from culture after CMV antigen stimulation. CDR3 protein: CASSLPGALGSNYGYTF. Here the CDR3 DNA reads TGTGCCAGCAGCTTACCGGGGGCACTCGGATCTAACTATGGCTACACCTTC.